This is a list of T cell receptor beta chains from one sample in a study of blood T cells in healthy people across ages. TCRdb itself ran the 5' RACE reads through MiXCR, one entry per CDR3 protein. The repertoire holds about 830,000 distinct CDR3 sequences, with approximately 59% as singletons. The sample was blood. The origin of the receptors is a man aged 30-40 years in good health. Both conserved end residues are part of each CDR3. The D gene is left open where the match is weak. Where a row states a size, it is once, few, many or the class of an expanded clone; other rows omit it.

CATVTIAGEDYEQYF	TGTGCCACAGTAACCATAGCGGGGGAGGACTACGAGCAGTACTTC	TRBD2	TRBJ2-7	few	TRBV6-5
CATSREGRTGNEQFF	TGTGCCACCAGCAGAGAGGGACGGACAGGTAATGAGCAGTTCTTC	TRBD1	TRBJ2-1	NA	TRBV15
CASSQNWRAPTDTQYF	TGCGCCAGCAGCCAGAACTGGAGGGCCCCGACAGATACGCAGTATTTT	NA	TRBJ2-3	few	TRBV4-3
CASSADGGGSTDTQYF	TGTGCCAGCAGCGCCGATGGCGGGGGGAGCACAGATACGCAGTATTTT	TRBD2	TRBJ2-3	NA	TRBV9
CASSYSIEGRNYNEQFF	TGTGCCAGCAGTTACTCGATCGAGGGGAGAAATTACAATGAGCAGTTCTTC	NA	TRBJ2-1	few	TRBV6-2/TRBV6-3
CATEHTDTQYF	TGTGCCACCGAACACACAGATACGCAGTATTTT	NA	TRBJ2-3	NA	TRBV10-3
CSVEGARGELFF	TGCAGCGTTGAAGGGGCGAGGGGGGAGCTGTTTTTT	NA	TRBJ2-2	NA	TRBV29-1
CASRRDTYEQYF	TGTGCCAGCCGCAGGGATACCTACGAGCAGTACTTC	NA	TRBJ2-7	NA	TRBV2
CAWSVVGELFF	TGTGCCTGGAGTGTTGTTGGGGAGCTGTTTTTT	NA	TRBJ2-2	NA	TRBV30
CASSQFSTGGNYGYTF	TGCGCCAGCAGCCAATTCTCGACAGGGGGGAACTATGGCTACACCTTC	TRBD1	TRBJ1-2	few	TRBV4-3
CASSYAPRSNEQFF	TGTGCCAGCAGTTACGCGCCACGGAGTAATGAGCAGTTCTTC	NA	TRBJ2-1	NA	TRBV6-6
CASIRTSGGHNEQFF	TGTGCCAGCATCCGGACTAGCGGGGGCCACAATGAGCAGTTCTTC	TRBD2	TRBJ2-1	NA	TRBV7-8
CASSLVYSEGSHEQYF	TGCGCCAGCAGCTTGGTATATTCGGAGGGCTCCCACGAGCAGTACTTC	NA	TRBJ2-7	few	TRBV5-1
CASSFRRVGGDTQYF	TGTGCCAGCAGCTTCCGCAGGGTGGGGGGAGATACGCAGTATTTT	NA	TRBJ2-3	once	TRBV7-8
CASSPGTTPQYF	TGTGCCAGCAGCCCGGGGACGACCCCGCAGTATTTT	NA	TRBJ2-3	few	TRBV2
CASSYSGTNHFSYNSSLHF	TGTGCCAGCAGCTACTCCGGGACAAACCATTTCTCCTATAATTCATCCCTCCACTTT	NA	TRBJ1-6	NA	TRBV5-5
CASSQARGGPYNEQYF	TGTGCCAGCAGCCAAGCCCGGGGGGGCCCCTACAATGAGCAGTACTTC	TRBD2	TRBJ2-7	NA	TRBV4-2
CASSLSTSGGDAAYEQYF	TGTGCCAGCAGTTTATCTACCAGCGGGGGAGACGCAGCCTACGAGCAGTACTTC	TRBD2	TRBJ2-7	NA	TRBV12-3/TRBV12-4
CASSLAPTSGEETQYF	TGTGCCAGCAGCTTAGCCCCGACTAGCGGGGAAGAGACCCAGTACTTC	TRBD2	TRBJ2-5	NA	TRBV7-8
CASSVLAGESQYF	TGTGCCAGCAGCGTGTTAGCGGGGGAGTCCCAGTACTTC	TRBD2	TRBJ2-5	NA	TRBV9
CSARAKQGVYGYTF	TGCAGTGCTAGAGCAAAACAGGGGGTCTATGGCTACACCTTC	TRBD1	TRBJ1-2	NA	TRBV20-1
CVSSGGTGGLQETQYF	TGTGTCAGCAGCGGAGGGACAGGGGGACTACAAGAGACCCAGTACTTC	TRBD1	TRBJ2-5	once	TRBV13
CASSRDRVYGYTF	TGTGCCAGCAGCCGAGACAGGGTCTATGGCTACACCTTC	TRBD1	TRBJ1-2	NA	TRBV12-3/TRBV12-4
CASSAGFPYEQYF	TGTGCCAGCAGTGCCGGGTTTCCCTACGAGCAGTACTTC	NA	TRBJ2-7	few	TRBV25-1
CASSQDSPRDTQYF	TGTGCCAGCAGCCAGGACTCCCCCAGAGATACGCAGTATTTT	NA	TRBJ2-3	NA	TRBV4-2
CSARNRGWDEQFF	TGCAGTGCTAGGAACAGGGGATGGGATGAGCAGTTCTTC	TRBD1	TRBJ2-1	NA	TRBV20-1
CASSQTGTGATGYTF	TGTGCCAGCAGTCAGACCGGGACAGGGGCGACTGGCTACACCTTC	TRBD1	TRBJ1-2	NA	TRBV25-1
CASSQEIEFSSPLHF	TGTGCCAGCAGCCAAGAAATCGAATTTAGTTCACCCCTCCACTTT	NA	TRBJ1-6	NA	TRBV4-2
CAGSQNRQGSQETQYF	TGTGCCGGCAGTCAAAATAGACAGGGCAGCCAAGAGACCCAGTACTTC	TRBD1	TRBJ2-5	NA	TRBV6-2/TRBV6-3
CAISESKRGQGEPGANVLTF	TGTGCCATCAGTGAGTCGAAACGCGGACAGGGGGAACCTGGGGCCAACGTCCTGACTTTC	TRBD1	TRBJ2-6	once	TRBV10-3
CASSLIGIRGYNEQFF	TGTGCCAGCAGCTTAATTGGTATCCGGGGCTACAATGAGCAGTTCTTC	NA	TRBJ2-1	few	TRBV7-3